This TCR beta chain was retrieved from a study of graft-versus-host responses after intestinal transplantation. Study-level information: For two to three years after anti-thymocyte globulin induction, all recipients took tacrolimus and steroids.

Produced via immunoSEQ multiplex PCR; TCRdb's table is partial and in-frame only. The sample contains about 120,000 clones, just under 95% of which appear only once. A word on this clone: Its antigen is as yet unknown.

Trimming took 6 bases from V and 0 from J, leaving 34 bases between them. Germline CDR1 and CDR2: MNHEY and SMNVEV (reference sequence). The CDR3 runs 22 residues. V and J are TRBV27 and TRBJ2-3; D is perhaps TRBD1 (6 bases). The input for sequencing was unstimulated CD8+ T cells sorted from spleen or lymph node cells, taken before transplant. This TCR was recovered from a human donor who was the organ donor for an intestinal transplant. For the CDR3, the DNA is TGTGCCAGCAGCCCTCCCTACATCCTGGTTAACAGGGATGGGGTTAGCACAGATACGCAGTATTTT. Translation gives CASSPPYILVNRDGVSTDTQYF.